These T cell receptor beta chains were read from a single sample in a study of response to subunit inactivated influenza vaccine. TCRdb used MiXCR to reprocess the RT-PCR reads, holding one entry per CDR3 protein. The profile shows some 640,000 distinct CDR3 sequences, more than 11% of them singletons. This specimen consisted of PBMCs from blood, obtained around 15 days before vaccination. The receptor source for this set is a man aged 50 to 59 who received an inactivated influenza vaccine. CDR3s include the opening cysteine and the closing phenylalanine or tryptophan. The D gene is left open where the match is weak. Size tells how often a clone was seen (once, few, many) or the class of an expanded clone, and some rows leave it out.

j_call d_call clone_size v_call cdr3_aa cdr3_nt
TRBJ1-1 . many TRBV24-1 CATSPGSTEAFF TGTGCCACCAGTCCTGGGAGTACTGAAGCTTTCTTT
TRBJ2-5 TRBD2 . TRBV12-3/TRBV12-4 CASSHRDYLQETQYF TGTGCCAGCAGCCACCGGGACTACTTACAAGAGACCCAGTACTTC
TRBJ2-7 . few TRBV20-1 CSARGGRGIYEQYF TGCAGTGCTAGAGGGGGTCGGGGAATCTACGAGCAGTACTTC
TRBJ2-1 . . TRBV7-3 CASSPNRDNNEQFF TGTGCCAGCAGCCCAAACCGGGACAACAATGAGCAGTTCTTC
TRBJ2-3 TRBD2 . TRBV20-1 CSASPLAGGTTDTQYF TGCAGTGCTAGCCCACTAGCGGGGGGAACCACAGATACGCAGTATTTT
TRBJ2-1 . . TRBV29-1 CSVEGTFNLGEQFF TGCAGCGTTGAAGGGACATTCAATCTCGGTGAGCAGTTCTTC
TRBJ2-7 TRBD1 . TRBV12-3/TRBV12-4 CASRAQTGGSPYEQYF TGTGCCAGCAGAGCCCAGACAGGGGGATCCCCCTACGAGCAGTACTTC
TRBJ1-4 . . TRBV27 CASSLGGSLKEKLFF TGTGCCAGCAGTTTAGGGGGGTCATTAAAGGAAAAACTGTTTTTT
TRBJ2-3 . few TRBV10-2 CASSELGAADTQYF TGCGCCAGCAGTGAGTTAGGGGCTGCAGATACGCAGTATTTT
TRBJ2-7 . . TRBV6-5 CASSYSSGNYEQYF TGTGCCAGCAGTTACTCGAGCGGAAACTACGAGCAGTACTTC
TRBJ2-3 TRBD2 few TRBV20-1 CSARRAGGHSDTQYF TGCAGTGCTAGGAGGGCGGGGGGGCATTCAGATACGCAGTATTTT
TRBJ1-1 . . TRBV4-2 CASSQGGRDGAEAFF TGTGCCAGCAGCCAAGGGGGCAGGGACGGGGCTGAAGCTTTCTTT
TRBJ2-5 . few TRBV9 CASSVDRDIRETQYF TGTGCCAGCAGCGTAGACCGGGACATAAGAGAGACCCAGTACTTC
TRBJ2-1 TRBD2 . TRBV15 CATSTRGGRANNEQFF TGTGCCACCAGCACCCGGGGCGGGAGGGCCAACAATGAGCAGTTCTTC
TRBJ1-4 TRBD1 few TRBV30 CAWSVSGTAQNEKLFF TGTGCCTGGAGTGTGTCCGGGACAGCCCAAAATGAAAAACTGTTTTTT
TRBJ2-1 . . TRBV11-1 CASSSIDRMSGDEQFF TGTGCCAGCAGCTCGATAGACAGGATGAGTGGGGATGAGCAGTTCTTC
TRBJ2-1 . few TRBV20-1 CSAREGGLSYNEQFF TGCAGTGCTAGAGAAGGGGGGCTGTCCTACAATGAGCAGTTCTTC
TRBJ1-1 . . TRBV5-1 CASSLDRTRTGGAFF TGCGCCAGCAGCTTGGATAGGACGAGGACCGGTGGGGCTTTCTTT
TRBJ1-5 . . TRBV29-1 CSVDGGGGQPQHF TGCAGCGTTGATGGAGGAGGGGGTCAGCCCCAGCATTTT
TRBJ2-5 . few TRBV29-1 CSVSRPINQETQYF TGCAGCGTGAGTCGTCCCATCAACCAAGAGACCCAGTACTTC
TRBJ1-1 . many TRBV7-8 CASSLARGRNTEAFF TGTGCCAGCAGCTTAGCGCGAGGGAGGAACACTGAAGCTTTCTTT
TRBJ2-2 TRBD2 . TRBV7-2 CASSPPAGGPTGELFF TGTGCCAGCAGCCCCCCAGCGGGGGGGCCTACCGGGGAGCTGTTTTTT
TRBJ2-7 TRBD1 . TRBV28 CASREGTGKYSYEQYF TGTGCCAGCAGAGAAGGGACAGGGAAATACTCCTACGAGCAGTACTTC
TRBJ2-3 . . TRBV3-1 CASSPSQTDTDTQYF TGTGCCAGCAGCCCCTCACAGACAGACACAGATACGCAGTATTTT
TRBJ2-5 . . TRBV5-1 CASSLGRTALQETQYF TGCGCCAGCAGCTTGGGAAGGACAGCCCTTCAAGAGACCCAGTACTTC
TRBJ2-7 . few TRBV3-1 CASSQARGQQYF TGTGCCAGCAGCCAAGCTCGGGGGCAGCAGTACTTC